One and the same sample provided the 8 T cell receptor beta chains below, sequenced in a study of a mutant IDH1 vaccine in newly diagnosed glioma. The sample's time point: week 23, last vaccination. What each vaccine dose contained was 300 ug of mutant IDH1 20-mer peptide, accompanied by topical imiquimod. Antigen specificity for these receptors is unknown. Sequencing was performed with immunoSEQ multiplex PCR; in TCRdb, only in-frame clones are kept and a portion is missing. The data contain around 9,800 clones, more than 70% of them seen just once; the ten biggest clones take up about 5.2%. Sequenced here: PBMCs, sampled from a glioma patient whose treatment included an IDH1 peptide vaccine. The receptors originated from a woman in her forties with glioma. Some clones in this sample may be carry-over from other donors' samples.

This CDR3 is CASSPQMNTEAFF. The CDR3 DNA reads TGTGCCAGCAGTCCCCAGATGAACACTGAAGCTTTCTTT. The V gene is TRBV28, the J gene TRBJ1-1; D remains ambiguous. CDR1 is MDHEN, CDR2 SYDVKM, per germline. Trimming removed 5 bases at V and 0 bases at J, with 7 bases between. The CDR3 runs to 13 residues. Full variable domain (remainder filled in from reference TRBV28 and TRBJ1-1): DVKVTQSSRYLVKRTGEKVFLECVQDMDHENMFWYRQDPGLGLRLIYFSYDVKMKEKGDIPEGYSVSREKKERFSLILESASTNQTSMYLCASSPQMNTEAFFGQGTRLTVV.

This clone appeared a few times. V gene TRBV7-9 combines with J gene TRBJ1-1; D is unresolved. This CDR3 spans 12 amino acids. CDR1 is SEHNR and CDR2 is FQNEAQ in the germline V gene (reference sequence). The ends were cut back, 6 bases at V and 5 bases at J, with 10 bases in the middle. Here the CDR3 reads CASSEGRTEAFF. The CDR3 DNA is TGTGCCAGCAGTGAGGGAAGGACTGAAGCTTTCTTT.

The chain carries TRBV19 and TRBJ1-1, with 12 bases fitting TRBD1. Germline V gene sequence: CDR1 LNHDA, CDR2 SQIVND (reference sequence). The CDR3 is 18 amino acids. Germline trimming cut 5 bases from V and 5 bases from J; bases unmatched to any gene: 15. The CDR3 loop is CASSPLPGQGAGGTEAFF. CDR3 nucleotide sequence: TGTGCCAGTAGTCCCTTACCGGGACAGGGGGCTGGGGGTACTGAAGCTTTCTTT. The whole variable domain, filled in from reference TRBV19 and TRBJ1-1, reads DGGITQSPKYLFRKEGQNVTLSCEQNLNHDAMYWYRQDPGQGLRLIYYSQIVNDFQKGDIAEGYSVSREKKESFPLTVTSAQKNPTAFYLCASSPLPGQGAGGTEAFFGQGTRLTVV.

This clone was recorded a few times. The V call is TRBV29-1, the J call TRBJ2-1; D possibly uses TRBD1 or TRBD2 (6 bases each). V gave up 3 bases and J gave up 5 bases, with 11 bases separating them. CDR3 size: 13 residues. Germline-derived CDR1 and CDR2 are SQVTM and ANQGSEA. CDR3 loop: CSVDGGRDNEQFF. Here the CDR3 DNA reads TGCAGCGTTGATGGGGGGCGGGACAATGAGCAGTTCTTC.

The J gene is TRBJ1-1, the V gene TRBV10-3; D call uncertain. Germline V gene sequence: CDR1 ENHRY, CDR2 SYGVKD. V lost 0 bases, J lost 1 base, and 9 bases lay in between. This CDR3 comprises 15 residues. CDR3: CAISESRSRNTEAFF. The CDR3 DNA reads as TGTGCCATCAGTGAGTCGAGGTCGAGGAACACTGAAGCTTTCTTT.

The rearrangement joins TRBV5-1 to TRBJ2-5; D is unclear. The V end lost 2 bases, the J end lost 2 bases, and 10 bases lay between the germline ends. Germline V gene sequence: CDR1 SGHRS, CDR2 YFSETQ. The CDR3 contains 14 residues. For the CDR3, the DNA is TGCGCCAGCAGCTTTCAAGACTTACAAGAGACCCAGTACTTC. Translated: CASSFQDLQETQYF.

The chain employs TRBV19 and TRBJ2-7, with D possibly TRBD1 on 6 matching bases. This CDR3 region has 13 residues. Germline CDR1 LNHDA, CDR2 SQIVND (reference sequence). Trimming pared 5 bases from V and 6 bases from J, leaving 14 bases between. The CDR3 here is CASSFAGVSEQYF. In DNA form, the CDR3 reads TGTGCCAGTAGTTTTGCAGGGGTCTCCGAGCAGTACTTC.

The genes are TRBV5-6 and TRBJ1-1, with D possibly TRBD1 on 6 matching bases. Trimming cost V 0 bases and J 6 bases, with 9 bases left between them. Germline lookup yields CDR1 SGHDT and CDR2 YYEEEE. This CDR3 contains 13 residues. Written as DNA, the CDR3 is TGTGCCAGCAGCTTGGGGGGACACCCTGAAGCTTTCTTT. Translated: CASSLGGHPEAFF.